This T cell receptor (beta chain) was found in a study of T-cell reconstitution after alpha-beta-depleted transplantation in children. Study outcomes and limitations: At the one-year point after transplant, T-cell counts and TCRbeta diversity were found to come mostly from T cells that had been newly produced. Surviving recipient cells, namely T cells and thymic progenitors, were the source of high day-60 TCRbeta diversity in some patients.

The germline gives CDR1 SGHTA, CDR2 FQGNSA. The trim removed 3 bases at V and 5 bases at J, leaving 8 bases unmatched. CDR3 length: 16 amino acids. Turning to this clonotype: The antigen is unknown.

TCRbeta library construction was performed incorporating unique molecular identifiers. Using its own MiXCR run on the PCR reads, TCRdb lists one record per CDR3 protein. The repertoire has about 610,000 distinct CDR3 sequences, roughly 30% of them found once; the top ten carry about 35%. Sequenced material: PBMCs, taken before TCRalphabeta/CD19-depleted stem cell transplant. This chain joins TRBV7-2 and TRBJ2-2; 8 positions match TRBD1. The source of this sequence is a boy younger than two with Wiskott-Aldrich syndrome, due to receive a stem cell transplant. CDR3 protein: CASSLTGTGRTGELFF. The CDR3 DNA reads as TGTGCCAGCAGCTTGACCGGGACAGGCAGAACCGGGGAGCTGTTTTTT.